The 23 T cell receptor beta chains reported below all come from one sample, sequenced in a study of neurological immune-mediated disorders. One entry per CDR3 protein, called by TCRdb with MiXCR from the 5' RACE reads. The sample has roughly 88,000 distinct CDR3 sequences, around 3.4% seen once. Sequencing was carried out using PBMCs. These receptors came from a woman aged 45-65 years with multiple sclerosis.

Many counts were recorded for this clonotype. The CDR3 bases are TGTGCCAGGGGGATTAGGGACCAGAGTTTTTGGGGCTCCTACAATGAGCAGTTCTTC. Its protein product is CARGIRDQSFWGSYNEQFF. The J gene is TRBJ2-1, the V gene TRBV21-1; the table's D call TRBD2 went unverified against the DNA. TRBV21-1 constitutes a pseudogene. CDR3 length equals 19 residues.

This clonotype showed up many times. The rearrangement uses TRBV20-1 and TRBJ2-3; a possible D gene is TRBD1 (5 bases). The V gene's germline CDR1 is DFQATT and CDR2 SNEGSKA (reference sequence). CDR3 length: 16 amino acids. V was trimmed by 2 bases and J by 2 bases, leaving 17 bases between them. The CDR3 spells CSARNVVGDNTDTQYF. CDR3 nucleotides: TGCAGTGCTAGAAATGTTGTAGGGGATAACACAGATACGCAGTATTTT.

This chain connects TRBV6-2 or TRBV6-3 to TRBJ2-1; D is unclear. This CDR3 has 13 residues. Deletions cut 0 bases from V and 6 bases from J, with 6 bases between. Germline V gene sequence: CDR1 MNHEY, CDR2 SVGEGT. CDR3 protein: CASSYSSPNEQFF. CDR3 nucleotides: TGTGCCAGCAGTTACTCGAGCCCCAATGAGCAGTTCTTC.

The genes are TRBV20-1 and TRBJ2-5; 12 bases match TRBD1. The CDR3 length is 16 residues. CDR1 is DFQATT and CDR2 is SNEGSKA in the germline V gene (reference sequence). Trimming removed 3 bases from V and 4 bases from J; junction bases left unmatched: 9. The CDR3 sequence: CSARRAGQGARETQYF. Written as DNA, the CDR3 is TGCAGTGCTAGGAGGGCGGGACAGGGGGCAAGAGAGACCCAGTACTTC.

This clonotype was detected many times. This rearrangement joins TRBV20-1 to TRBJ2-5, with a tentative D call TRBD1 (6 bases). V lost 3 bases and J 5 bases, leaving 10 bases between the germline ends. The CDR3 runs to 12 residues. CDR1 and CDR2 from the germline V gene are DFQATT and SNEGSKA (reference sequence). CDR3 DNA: TGCAGTGCTAGGGGGGCCCGGGAGACCCAGTACTTC. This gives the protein CSARGARETQYF.

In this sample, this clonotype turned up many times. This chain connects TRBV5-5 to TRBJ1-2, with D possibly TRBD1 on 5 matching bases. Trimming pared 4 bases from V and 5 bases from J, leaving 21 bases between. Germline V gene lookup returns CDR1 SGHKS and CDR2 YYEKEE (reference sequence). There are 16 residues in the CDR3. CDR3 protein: CASSLRETGTQYGYTF. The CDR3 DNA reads TGTGCCAGCAGCCTGAGGGAAACCGGGACGCAGTATGGCTACACCTTC.

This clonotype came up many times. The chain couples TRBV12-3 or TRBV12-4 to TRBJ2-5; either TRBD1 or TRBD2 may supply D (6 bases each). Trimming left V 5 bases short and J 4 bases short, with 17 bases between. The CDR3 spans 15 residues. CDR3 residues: CASSGLRGLAETQYF. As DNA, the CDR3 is TGTGCCAGCAGTGGGCTCCGGGGGCTGGCAGAGACCCAGTACTTC.

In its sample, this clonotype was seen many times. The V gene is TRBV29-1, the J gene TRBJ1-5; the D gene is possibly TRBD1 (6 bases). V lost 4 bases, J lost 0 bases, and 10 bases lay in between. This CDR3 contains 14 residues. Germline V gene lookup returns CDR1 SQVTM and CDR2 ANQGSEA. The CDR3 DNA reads TGCAGCGTTGGGGGGGGCATTAGCAATCAGCCCCAGCATTTT. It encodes CSVGGGISNQPQHF.

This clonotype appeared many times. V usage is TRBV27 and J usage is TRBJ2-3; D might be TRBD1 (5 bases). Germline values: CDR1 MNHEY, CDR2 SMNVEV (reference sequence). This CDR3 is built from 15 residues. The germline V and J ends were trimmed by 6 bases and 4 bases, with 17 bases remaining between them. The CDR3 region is CASRWQAGLADTQYF. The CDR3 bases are TGTGCCAGCAGATGGCAGGCAGGGTTGGCAGATACGCAGTATTTT.

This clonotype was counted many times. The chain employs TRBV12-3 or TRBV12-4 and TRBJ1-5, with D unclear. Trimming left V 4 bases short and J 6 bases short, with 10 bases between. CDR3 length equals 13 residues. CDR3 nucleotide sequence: TGTGCCAGCAGTTCCCGACGGGGTCAGCCCCAGCATTTT. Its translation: CASSSRRGQPQHF.

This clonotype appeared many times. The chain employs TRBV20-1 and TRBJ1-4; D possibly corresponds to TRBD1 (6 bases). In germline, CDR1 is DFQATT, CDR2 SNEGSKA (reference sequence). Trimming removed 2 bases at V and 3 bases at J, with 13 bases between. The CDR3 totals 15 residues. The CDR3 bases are TGCAGTGCTAGACCGGGGGCTTGGTCTAATGAAAAACTGTTTTTT. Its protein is CSARPGAWSNEKLFF.

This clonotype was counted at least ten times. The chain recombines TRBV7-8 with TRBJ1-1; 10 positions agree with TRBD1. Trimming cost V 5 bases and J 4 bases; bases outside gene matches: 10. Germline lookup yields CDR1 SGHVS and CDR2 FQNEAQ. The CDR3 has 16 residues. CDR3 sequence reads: CASSRGQGGRGTEAFF. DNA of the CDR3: TGTGCCAGCAGCCGAGGACAGGGGGGTCGGGGCACTGAAGCTTTCTTT.

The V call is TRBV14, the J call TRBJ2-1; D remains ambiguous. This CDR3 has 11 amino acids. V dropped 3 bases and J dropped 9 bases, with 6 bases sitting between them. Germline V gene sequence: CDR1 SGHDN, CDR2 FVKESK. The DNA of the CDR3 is TGTGCCAGCAGCCAGGGAATTGAGCAGTTCTTC. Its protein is CASSQGIEQFF.

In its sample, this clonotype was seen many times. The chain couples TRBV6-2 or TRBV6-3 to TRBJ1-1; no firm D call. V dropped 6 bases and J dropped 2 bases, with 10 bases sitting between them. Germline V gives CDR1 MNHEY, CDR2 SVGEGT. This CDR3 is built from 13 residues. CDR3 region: CASSPSTNTEAFF. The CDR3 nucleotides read TGTGCCAGCAGCCCCTCTACCAACACTGAAGCTTTCTTT.

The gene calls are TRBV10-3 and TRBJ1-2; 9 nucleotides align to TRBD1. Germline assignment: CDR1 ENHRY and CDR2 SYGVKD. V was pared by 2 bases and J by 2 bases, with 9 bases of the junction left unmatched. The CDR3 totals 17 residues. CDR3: CAISEQLTGGTNYGYTF. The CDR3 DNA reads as TGTGCCATCAGTGAGCAGCTCACAGGGGGCACAAACTATGGCTACACCTTC.

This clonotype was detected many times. Here the CDR3 DNA reads TGTGCCAGCAGCCACGAACTAGCGGGGGGGCCAGATACGCAGTATTTT. This codes for CASSHELAGGPDTQYF. The rearrangement joins TRBV4-2 to TRBJ2-3, with TRBD2 matching over 13 bases. Looked up from germline, CDR1 is LGHNA and CDR2 is YNFKEQ. The J segment lost 4 bases and the V segment lost 3 bases, leaving 4 bases of the junction unmatched. This CDR3 spans 16 amino acids.

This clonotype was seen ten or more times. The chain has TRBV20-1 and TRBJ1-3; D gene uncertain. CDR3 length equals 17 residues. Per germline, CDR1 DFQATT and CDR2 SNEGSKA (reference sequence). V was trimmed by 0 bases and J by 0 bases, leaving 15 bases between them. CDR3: CSARDRSPKHSGNTIYF. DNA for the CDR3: TGCAGTGCTAGAGATAGGAGCCCGAAACACTCTGGAAACACCATATATTTT.

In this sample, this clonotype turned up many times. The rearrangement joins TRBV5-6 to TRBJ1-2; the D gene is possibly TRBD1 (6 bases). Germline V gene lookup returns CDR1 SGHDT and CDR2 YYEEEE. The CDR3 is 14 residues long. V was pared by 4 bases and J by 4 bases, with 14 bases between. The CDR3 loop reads CASSPGQRGYGYTF. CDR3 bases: TGTGCCAGCAGCCCCGGACAGAGAGGCTATGGCTACACCTTC.

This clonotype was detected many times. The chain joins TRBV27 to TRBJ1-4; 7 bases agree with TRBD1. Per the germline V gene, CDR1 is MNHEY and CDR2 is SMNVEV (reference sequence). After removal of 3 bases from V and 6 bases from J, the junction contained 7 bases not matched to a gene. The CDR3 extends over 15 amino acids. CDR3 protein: CASSLRGHRDEKLFF. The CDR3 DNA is TGTGCCAGCAGTTTGAGGGGGCACAGGGATGAAAAACTGTTTTTT.

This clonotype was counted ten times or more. CDR3 nucleotide sequence: TGTGCCAGCAGTCGCCATCTGGGCCGAGACACTGAAGCTTTCTTT. Its protein product is CASSRHLGRDTEAFF. This chain links TRBV6-2 or TRBV6-3 with TRBJ1-1; D unclear. Germline V lookup: CDR1 MNHEY, CDR2 SVGEGT. Trimming shortened V by 5 bases and J by 3 bases, and 16 bases separated the two germline ends. This CDR3 is built from 15 residues.

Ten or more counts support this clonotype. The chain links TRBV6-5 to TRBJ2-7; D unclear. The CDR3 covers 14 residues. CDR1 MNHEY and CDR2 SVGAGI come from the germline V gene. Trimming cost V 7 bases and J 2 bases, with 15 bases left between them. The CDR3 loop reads CASTPRAGAYEQYF. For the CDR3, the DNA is TGTGCCAGCACCCCTAGGGCCGGCGCCTACGAGCAGTACTTC.

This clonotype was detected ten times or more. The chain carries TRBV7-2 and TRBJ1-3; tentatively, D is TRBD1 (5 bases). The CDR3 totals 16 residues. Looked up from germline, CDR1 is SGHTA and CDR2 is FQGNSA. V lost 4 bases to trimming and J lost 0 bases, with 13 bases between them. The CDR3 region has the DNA TGTGCCAGCAGCTCACATAGGGGCTCCTCTGGAAACACCATATATTTT. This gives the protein CASSSHRGSSGNTIYF.

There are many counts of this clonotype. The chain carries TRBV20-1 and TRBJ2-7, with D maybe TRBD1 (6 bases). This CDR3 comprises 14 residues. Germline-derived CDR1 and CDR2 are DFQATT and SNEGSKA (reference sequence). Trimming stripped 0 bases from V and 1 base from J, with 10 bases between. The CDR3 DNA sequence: TGCAGTGCTAGAGATCTAGGGACATCCTACGAGCAGTACTTC. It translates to CSARDLGTSYEQYF.